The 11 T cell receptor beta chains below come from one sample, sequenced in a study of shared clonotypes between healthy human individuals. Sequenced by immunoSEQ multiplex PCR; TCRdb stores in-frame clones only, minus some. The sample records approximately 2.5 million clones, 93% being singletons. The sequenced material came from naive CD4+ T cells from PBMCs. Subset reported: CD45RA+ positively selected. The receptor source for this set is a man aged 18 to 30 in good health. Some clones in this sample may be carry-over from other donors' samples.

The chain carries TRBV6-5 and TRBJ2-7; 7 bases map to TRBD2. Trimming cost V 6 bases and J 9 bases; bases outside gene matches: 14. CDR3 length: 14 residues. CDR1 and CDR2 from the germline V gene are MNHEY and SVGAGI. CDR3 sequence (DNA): TGTGCCAGCAGCTTCCCCGAGCGGGACGACCGGCAGTACTTC. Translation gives CASSFPERDDRQYF.

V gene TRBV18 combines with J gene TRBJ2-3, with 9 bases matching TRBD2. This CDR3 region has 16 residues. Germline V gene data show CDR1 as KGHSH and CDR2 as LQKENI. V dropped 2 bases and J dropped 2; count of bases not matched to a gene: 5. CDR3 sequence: CASSPLAGAATDTQYF. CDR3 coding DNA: TGTGCCAGCTCACCATTAGCGGGAGCCGCCACAGATACGCAGTATTTT. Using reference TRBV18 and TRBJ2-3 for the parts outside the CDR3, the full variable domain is NAGVMQNPRHLVRRRGQEARLRCSPMKGHSHVYWYRQLPEEGLKFMVYLQKENIIDESGMPKERFSAEFPKEGPSILRIQQVVRGDSAAYFCASSPLAGAATDTQYFGPGTRLTVL.

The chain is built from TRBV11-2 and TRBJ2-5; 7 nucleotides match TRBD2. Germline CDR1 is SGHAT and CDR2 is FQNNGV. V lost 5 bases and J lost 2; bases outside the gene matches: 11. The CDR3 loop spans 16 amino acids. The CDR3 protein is CASSPLGGSLQETQYF. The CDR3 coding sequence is TGTGCCAGCAGCCCGTTAGGCGGGAGTTTGCAAGAGACCCAGTACTTC.

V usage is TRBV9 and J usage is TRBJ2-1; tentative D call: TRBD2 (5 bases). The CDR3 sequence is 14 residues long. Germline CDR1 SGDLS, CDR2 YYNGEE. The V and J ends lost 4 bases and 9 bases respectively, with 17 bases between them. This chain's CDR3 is CASSSGPGKGEQFF. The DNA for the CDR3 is TGTGCCAGCAGCTCCGGGCCCGGGAAGGGTGAGCAGTTCTTC.

DNA for the CDR3: TGTGCCAGCAGCTTATGGGCGGGAGGCCACAATGAGCAGTTCTTC. This encodes CASSLWAGGHNEQFF. The chain couples TRBV7-3 to TRBJ2-1, with TRBD2 identical over 8 bases. Trimming took 2 bases from V and 5 from J; bases not matched to a gene: 5. CDR1 is SGHTA, CDR2 FQGTGA, per germline. CDR3 length: 15 residues.

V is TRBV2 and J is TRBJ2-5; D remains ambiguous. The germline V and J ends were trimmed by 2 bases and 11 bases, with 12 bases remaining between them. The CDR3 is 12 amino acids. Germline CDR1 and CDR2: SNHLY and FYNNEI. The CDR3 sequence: CASSESNLEQYF. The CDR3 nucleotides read TGTGCCAGCAGTGAATCTAACCTTGAGCAGTACTTC.

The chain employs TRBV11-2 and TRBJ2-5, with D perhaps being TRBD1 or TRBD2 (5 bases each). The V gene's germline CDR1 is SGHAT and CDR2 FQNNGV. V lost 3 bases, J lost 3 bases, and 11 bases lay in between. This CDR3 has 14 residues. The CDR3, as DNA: TGTGCCAGCAGCTTGACAGCCGGGGAAGAGACCCAGTACTTC. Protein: CASSLTAGEETQYF.

For the CDR3, the DNA is TGTGCCAGCGAGGGAAACTACAGAACCAACTATGGCTACACCTTC. This gives the protein CASEGNYRTNYGYTF. The chain carries TRBV7-2 and TRBJ1-2; D ambiguous. V shed 8 bases and J shed 2 bases, with 18 bases lying between them. The CDR3 is 15 amino acids. Looked up from germline, CDR1 is SGHTA and CDR2 is FQGNSA.

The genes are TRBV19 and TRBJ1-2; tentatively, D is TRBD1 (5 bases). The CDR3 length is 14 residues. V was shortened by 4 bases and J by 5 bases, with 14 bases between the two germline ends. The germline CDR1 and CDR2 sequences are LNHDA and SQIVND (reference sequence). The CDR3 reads CASSTQGDLYGYTF. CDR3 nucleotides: TGTGCCAGTAGTACCCAGGGCGACCTTTATGGCTACACCTTC.

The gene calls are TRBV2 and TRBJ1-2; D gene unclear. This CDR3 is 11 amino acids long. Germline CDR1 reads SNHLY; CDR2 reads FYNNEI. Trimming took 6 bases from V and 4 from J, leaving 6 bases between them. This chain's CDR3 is CASRAAYGYTF. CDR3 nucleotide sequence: TGTGCCAGCAGGGCAGCCTATGGCTACACCTTC. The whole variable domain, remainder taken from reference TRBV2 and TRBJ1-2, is EPEVTQTPSHQVTQMGQEVILRCVPISNHLYFYWYRQILGQKVEFLVSFYNNEISEKSEIFDDQFSVERPDGSNFTLKIRSTKLEDSAMYFCASRAAYGYTFGSGTRLTVV.

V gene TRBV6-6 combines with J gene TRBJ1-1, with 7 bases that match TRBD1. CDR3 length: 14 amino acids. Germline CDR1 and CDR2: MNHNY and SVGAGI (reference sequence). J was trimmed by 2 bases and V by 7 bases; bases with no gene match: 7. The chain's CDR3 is CASTVTGRNTEAFF. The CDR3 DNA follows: TGTGCCAGCACCGTGACAGGGCGCAACACTGAAGCTTTCTTT.